This T cell receptor (beta chain) derives from a study of cytotoxic CD8 clonotypes in ibrutinib-treated CLL. Study in general: After median approximately 74 months, approximately 14 stayed in remission, around twelve progressed; responses roughly 25 partial, 2 complete.

General observations from the study: Contraction or stability on treatment was seen for public clonotypes, which were uncommon. Upon ibrutinib response clonality rose, and upon progression it fell back toward baseline.

Sequenced by immunoSEQ multiplex PCR; TCRdb stores in-frame clones only, minus some. The table includes more than 200,000 clones, 70% detected once. V was cut by 0 bases and J by 7 bases, with 16 bases left in between. The germline V gene has CDR1 SGHRS and CDR2 YFSETQ. The CDR3 has 15 residues. Worth noting for this clone: Its antigen is still unknown.

The sequences come from PBMCs, collected after 24 months of ibrutinib treatment. The source is a human donor with chronic lymphocytic leukemia. V and J are TRBV5-1 and TRBJ1-2; D is uncertain. CDR3 coding DNA: TGCGCCAGCAGCTTGGAGCTGACTCCTAGTCTTGGCTACACCTTC. Translation: CASSLELTPSLGYTF.